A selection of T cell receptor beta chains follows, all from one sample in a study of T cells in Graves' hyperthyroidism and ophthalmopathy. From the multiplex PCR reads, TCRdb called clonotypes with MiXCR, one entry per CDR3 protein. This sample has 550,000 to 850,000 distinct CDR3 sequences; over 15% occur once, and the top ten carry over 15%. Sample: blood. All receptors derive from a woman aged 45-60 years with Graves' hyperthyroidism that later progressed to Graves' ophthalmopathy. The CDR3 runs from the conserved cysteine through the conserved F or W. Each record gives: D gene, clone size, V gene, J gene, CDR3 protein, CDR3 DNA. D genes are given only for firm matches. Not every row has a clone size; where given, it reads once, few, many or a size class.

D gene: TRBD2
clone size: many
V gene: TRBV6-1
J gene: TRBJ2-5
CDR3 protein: CASRPRGLAGGPTIETQYF
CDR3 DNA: TGTGCCAGTAGACCAAGGGGGCTAGCGGGGGGGCCAACGATAGAGACCCAGTACTTC

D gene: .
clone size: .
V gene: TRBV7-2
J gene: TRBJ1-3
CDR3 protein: CASSLARPNAGNTIYF
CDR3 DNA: TGTGCCAGCAGCCTGGCCAGGCCCAACGCAGGAAACACCATATATTTT

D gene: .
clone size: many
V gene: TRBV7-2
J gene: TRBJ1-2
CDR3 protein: CASSTRTVRGYTF
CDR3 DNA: TGTGCCAGCAGCACTAGGACAGTACGAGGCTACACCTTC

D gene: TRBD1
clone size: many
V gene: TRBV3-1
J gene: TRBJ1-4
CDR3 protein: CASSQTGQGNEKLFF
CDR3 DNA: TGTGCCAGCAGCCAAACCGGACAGGGTAATGAAAAACTGTTTTTT

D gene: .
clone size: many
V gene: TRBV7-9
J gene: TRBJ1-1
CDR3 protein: CASSLGWETEAFF
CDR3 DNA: TGTGCCAGCAGCTTAGGATGGGAAACTGAAGCTTTCTTT

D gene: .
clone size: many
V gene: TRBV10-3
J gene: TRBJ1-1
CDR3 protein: CAISGREGHLNTEAFF
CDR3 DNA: TGTGCCATCAGTGGGAGGGAGGGACACCTGAACACTGAAGCTTTCTTT

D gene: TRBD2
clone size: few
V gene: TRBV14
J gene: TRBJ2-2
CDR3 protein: CASSQMGLAAWDGELFF
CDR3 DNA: TGTGCCAGCAGCCAAATGGGTCTAGCGGCGTGGGACGGGGAGCTGTTTTTT

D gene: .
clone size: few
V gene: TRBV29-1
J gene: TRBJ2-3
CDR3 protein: CSVRETSDTQYF
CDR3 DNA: TGCAGCGTCAGGGAAACCTCAGATACGCAGTATTTT

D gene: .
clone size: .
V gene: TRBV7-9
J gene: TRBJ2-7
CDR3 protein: CASSLKGGASYEQYF
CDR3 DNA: TGTGCCAGCAGCTTAAAAGGGGGAGCCTCCTACGAGCAGTACTTC

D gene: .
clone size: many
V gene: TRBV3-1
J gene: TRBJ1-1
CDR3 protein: CASSQRQDTEAFF
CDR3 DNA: TGTGCCAGCAGCCAGAGACAAGACACTGAAGCTTTCTTT

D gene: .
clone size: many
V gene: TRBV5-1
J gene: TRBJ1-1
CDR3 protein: CASSAKQGWDRNTEAFF
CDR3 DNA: TGCGCCAGCAGCGCTAAACAGGGTTGGGATAGGAACACTGAAGCTTTCTTT

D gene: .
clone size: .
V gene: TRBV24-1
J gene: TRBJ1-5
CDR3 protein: CATSDPRAGMNQPQHF
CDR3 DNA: TGTGCCACCAGTGATCCCCGGGCGGGGATGAATCAGCCCCAGCATTTT

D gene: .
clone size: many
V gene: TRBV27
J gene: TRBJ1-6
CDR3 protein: CASSSWGGPSYNSPLHF
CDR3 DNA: TGTGCCAGTAGTAGTTGGGGAGGTCCCTCCTATAATTCACCCCTCCACTTT

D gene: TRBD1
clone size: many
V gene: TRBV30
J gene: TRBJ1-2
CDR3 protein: CAWTSIGTGYGYTF
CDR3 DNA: TGTGCCTGGACATCTATCGGGACAGGTTATGGCTACACCTTC

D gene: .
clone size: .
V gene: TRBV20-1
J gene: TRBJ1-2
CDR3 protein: CSAPNSAGKGDGYTF
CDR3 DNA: TGCAGTGCTCCCAACTCCGCGGGGAAAGGGGATGGCTACACCTTC

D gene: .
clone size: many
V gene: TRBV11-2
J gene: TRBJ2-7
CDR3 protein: CASSLSAGGTYEQYF
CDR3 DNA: TGTGCCAGCAGCCTTAGCGCGGGCGGAACCTACGAGCAGTACTTC

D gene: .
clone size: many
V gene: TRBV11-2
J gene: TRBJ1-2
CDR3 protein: CASSLPPGGYTF
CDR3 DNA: TGTGCCAGCAGCTTGCCGCCAGGGGGCTACACCTTC

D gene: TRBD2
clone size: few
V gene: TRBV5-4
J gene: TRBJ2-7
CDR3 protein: CASSSAGGPHEQYF
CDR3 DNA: TGTGCCAGCAGCTCAGCGGGGGGGCCCCACGAGCAGTACTTC